Shown below are 25 T cell receptor beta chains from a single sample sequenced in a study of shared clonotypes between healthy human individuals. Repertoires were generated with immunoSEQ multiplex PCR, while TCRdb's copy carries only in-frame clones and drops some. The table lists roughly 640,000 clones, roughly 70% of them singletons. Sequences were obtained from memory CD4+ T cells sorted from blood. Sample subset: CD45RA-negative fraction. The source is a woman aged 25 to 45 in good health.

The V call is TRBV4-1, the J call TRBJ1-4, with 7 bases matching TRBD1. The V and J ends lost 4 bases and 8 bases, in that order; junction bases with no gene match: 4. This CDR3 contains 13 residues. Germline CDR1 is MGHRA and CDR2 is YSYEKL. The DNA for the CDR3 is TGCGCCAGCAGCCGGCCGGACAGGGAAAAACTGTTTTTT. It encodes CASSRPDREKLFF.

The J gene is TRBJ2-7, the V gene TRBV5-1; D is uncertain. V was trimmed by 2 bases and J by 6 bases, leaving 6 bases between them. The CDR3 loop spans 11 amino acids. Per the germline V gene, CDR1 is SGHRS and CDR2 is YFSETQ. In DNA, the CDR3 is TGCGCCAGCAGCTTCACGGGCGAGCAGTACTTC. Its translation is CASSFTGEQYF.

The rearrangement uses TRBV4-1 and TRBJ2-7; 11 positions agree with TRBD1. This CDR3 has 14 amino acids. The V and J ends lost 4 bases and 12 bases, in that order; junction bases with no gene match: 11. CDR1 is MGHRA, CDR2 YSYEKL, per germline. CDR3 coding DNA: TGCGCCAGCAGCCGGACAGGGGGCGACCGCATGTTGTACTTC. Amino acids: CASSRTGGDRMLYF.

The CDR3 reads CASSSRGRGYGYTF. The DNA for the CDR3 is TGTGCCAGCAGTTCCAGGGGGCGTGGGTATGGCTACACCTTC. The chain couples TRBV28 to TRBJ1-2, with 8 bases aligning to TRBD1. J was trimmed by 5 bases and V by 4 bases; bases with no gene match: 6. There are 14 residues in the CDR3. Germline V gene lookup returns CDR1 MDHEN and CDR2 SYDVKM.

Regarding this clone: A single base separates this from a much larger clone, so it may be a read error. This rearrangement joins TRBV10-2 to TRBJ1-2; 7 bases map to TRBD1. Germline lookup yields CDR1 WSHSY and CDR2 SAAADI. The CDR3 spans 13 residues. The V gene end was trimmed by 6 bases and the J gene end by 2 bases; junction bases not matched to a gene: 3. The CDR3 DNA follows: TGCGCCAGCAGCGCGACAGGGAACTATGGCTACACCTTC. Translating gives CASSATGNYGYTF.

This clone was observed a few times. V gene TRBV7-9 combines with J gene TRBJ1-1; D is ambiguous. V lost 8 bases, J lost 1 base, and 11 bases lay in between. CDR3 length: 13 residues. The germline V gene has CDR1 SEHNR and CDR2 FQNEAQ (reference sequence). CDR3 sequence: CASGLQRNTEAFF. CDR3 sequence (DNA): TGTGCCAGCGGCCTACAGAGGAACACTGAAGCTTTCTTT.

Details on this clone: This may be a read error: a much more frequent sequence differs by one nucleotide. This chain links TRBV7-9 with TRBJ2-2; 9 bases map to TRBD1. The germline V gene encodes CDR1 SEHNR and CDR2 FQNEAQ (reference sequence). The CDR3 is 14 amino acids. V trimming: 4 bases; J trimming: 6 bases; junction bases outside the gene matches: 3. DNA of the CDR3: TGTGCCAGCAGCTGGGACAGGGACTCCGGGGAGCTGTTTTTT. Its protein is CASSWDRDSGELFF.

V and J are TRBV7-8 and TRBJ1-5, with D perhaps TRBD1 (5 bases). The V gene lost 5 bases and the J gene lost 4 bases, with 21 bases spanning the gap. CDR1 is SGHVS and CDR2 is FQNEAQ in the germline V gene. The CDR3 length is 17 residues. The CDR3 sequence is CASSTKQVSIWNQPQHF. The CDR3 coding sequence is TGTGCCAGCAGCACGAAACAGGTTTCTATTTGGAATCAGCCCCAGCATTTT. Filled out from reference TRBV7-8 and TRBJ1-5, the complete variable domain reads GAGVSQSPRYKVAKRGQDVALRCDPISGHVSLFWYQQALGQGPEFLTYFQNEAQLDKSGLPSDRFFAERPEGSVSTLKIQRTQQEDSAVYLCASSTKQVSIWNQPQHFGDGTRLSIL.

This rearrangement joins TRBV5-1 to TRBJ2-1; TRBD2 might be the D (6 bases). Germline V gives CDR1 SGHRS, CDR2 YFSETQ. V was cut by 5 bases and J by 4 bases, with 13 bases left in between. The CDR3 consists of 14 residues. CDR3 sequence reads: CASSRDGGYNEQFF. Written as DNA, the CDR3 is TGCGCCAGCAGTCGGGATGGAGGGTACAATGAGCAGTTCTTC.

The rearrangement links TRBV7-8 to TRBJ2-2, with 9 bases fitting TRBD1. The germline V gene encodes CDR1 SGHVS and CDR2 FQNEAQ. The CDR3 runs to 16 residues. J was trimmed by 4 bases and V by 5 bases; bases with no gene match: 8. The CDR3 protein is CASSRVGTGFTGELFF. CDR3 DNA sequence: TGTGCCAGCAGCAGAGTAGGGACAGGGTTCACCGGGGAGCTGTTTTTT.

This clone was picked up a small number of times. The sample contains more than one DNA sequence encoding this CDR3. J is TRBJ2-2 and V is TRBV9; the D gene is possibly TRBD2 (5 bases). The CDR3 is 13 amino acids. V was trimmed by 2 bases and J by 5 bases, leaving 7 bases between them. The V gene's germline CDR1 is SGDLS and CDR2 YYNGEE. DNA of the CDR3: TGTGCCAGCAGCGTCGGAGGAACCGGGGAGCTGTTTTTT. It specifies CASSVGGTGELFF.

To note about this clone: This CDR3 is also generated by other DNA sequences in the sample. J is TRBJ1-3 and V is TRBV19; D is uncertain. The CDR3 has 14 residues. V dropped 3 bases and J dropped 0 bases, with 6 bases sitting between them. Germline CDR1 is LNHDA and CDR2 is SQIVND (reference sequence). The CDR3 DNA sequence: TGTGCCAGTAGTATGGGAGACTCTGGAAACACCATATATTTT. Translating gives CASSMGDSGNTIYF.

V gene TRBV28 combines with J gene TRBJ2-7; 8 bases agree with TRBD1. The J segment lost 1 base and the V segment lost 10 bases, leaving 6 bases of the junction unmatched. Germline CDR1 is MDHEN and CDR2 is SYDVKM. The CDR3 runs to 13 residues. The CDR3 is CAILNRGSYEQYF. Here the CDR3 DNA reads TGTGCCATCTTGAACAGGGGGTCCTACGAGCAGTACTTC.

The chain links TRBV6-5 to TRBJ1-4, with unresolved D. In germline, CDR1 is MNHEY, CDR2 SVGAGI. The CDR3 is 15 residues long. V was pared by 5 bases and J by 0 bases, with 10 bases between. The CDR3 nucleotides read TGTGCCAGCAGTCGGAGTCTTCCAACTAATGAAAAACTGTTTTTT. Translating gives CASSRSLPTNEKLFF.

On this clone itself: A far bigger clonotype differs at one base, so this is likely a read error. The chain couples TRBV5-1 to TRBJ2-3, with D possibly being TRBD2 (6 bases). The V and J ends lost 0 bases and 1 base respectively, with 6 bases between them. The germline V gene encodes CDR1 SGHRS and CDR2 YFSETQ. The CDR3 loop spans 14 amino acids. In nucleotides, the CDR3 is TGCGCCAGCAGCTTGGGGGAGGGCACAGATACGCAGTATTTT. Translation gives CASSLGEGTDTQYF.

The J gene is TRBJ2-7, the V gene TRBV5-6; D remains ambiguous. V lost 0 bases and J 7 bases, leaving 2 bases between the germline ends. Germline V gene lookup returns CDR1 SGHDT and CDR2 YYEEEE. The CDR3 totals 10 residues. CDR3 nucleotide sequence: TGTGCCAGCAGCTTGGAAGAGCAGTACTTC. It codes for CASSLEEQYF.

CDR3 nucleotides: TGTGCCAGCACCCTGACTAGCGGGCCGAGGGATGAGCAGTTCTTC. As protein: CASTLTSGPRDEQFF. The chain uses TRBV28 and TRBJ2-1, with 10 bases matching TRBD2. V lost 7 bases and J lost 8; bases outside the gene matches: 11. Germline-derived CDR1 and CDR2 are MDHEN and SYDVKM. This CDR3 is 15 amino acids long.

The chain has TRBV5-1 and TRBJ1-4; TRBD1 matches at 7 bases. From germline, CDR1 is SGHRS and CDR2 YFSETQ. Unmatched junction bases numbered 6, after V lost 2 bases and J lost 8 bases. The CDR3 is made up of 14 amino acids. The CDR3 DNA follows: TGCGCCAGCAGCTTAACGGACAGGCCCGAAAAACTGTTTTTT. As protein: CASSLTDRPEKLFF.

J is TRBJ2-2 and V is TRBV28, with TRBD2 matching over 8 bases. CDR3 length equals 16 residues. The J segment lost 9 bases and the V segment lost 2 bases, leaving 11 bases of the junction unmatched. Germline CDR1 MDHEN, CDR2 SYDVKM. In nucleotides, the CDR3 is TGTGCCAGCAGTTTAAGAGAAGCGGGAGTGAAAAGGGAGCTGTTTTTT. Residues: CASSLREAGVKRELFF.

Here the CDR3 reads CASRGVVDSSGYTF. DNA of the CDR3: TGTGCCAGCAGGGGGGTCGTGGACAGCTCGGGCTACACCTTC. The chain uses TRBV6-5 and TRBJ1-2, with D perhaps TRBD1 (6 bases). The CDR3 sequence is 14 residues long. V lost 6 bases and J 8 bases, leaving 19 bases between the germline ends. The germline gives CDR1 MNHEY, CDR2 SVGAGI.

The chain employs TRBV11-2 and TRBJ2-7, with TRBD2 matching over 8 bases. This CDR3 region has 14 residues. The germline gives CDR1 SGHAT, CDR2 FQNNGV. V trimming: 4 bases; J trimming: 0 bases; junction bases outside the gene matches: 2. The CDR3 loop is CASSSTSGSYEQYF. The CDR3 nucleotides read TGTGCCAGCAGCTCTACTAGCGGCTCCTACGAGCAGTACTTC.

V and J are TRBV27 and TRBJ1-1; 8 bases map to TRBD1. From germline, CDR1 is MNHEY and CDR2 SMNVEV (reference sequence). V lost 5 bases, J lost 4 bases, and 15 bases stayed unmatched. This CDR3 spans 17 amino acids. The CDR3 sequence: CASSPTTGAGVSTEAFF. CDR3 coding DNA: TGTGCCAGCAGTCCAACGACAGGGGCGGGAGTGAGCACTGAAGCTTTCTTT.

The genes are TRBV27 and TRBJ1-6; the match to TRBD1 covers 7 bases. This CDR3 is 17 amino acids long. Unmatched junction bases numbered 11, after V lost 2 bases and J lost 7 bases. The germline V gene has CDR1 MNHEY and CDR2 SMNVEV (reference sequence). The CDR3 DNA reads as TGTGCCAGCAGTTTACAATCTTCCCGGGACAGAAATTCACCCCTCCACTTT. Its translation: CASSLQSSRDRNSPLHF.

The V call is TRBV6-5, the J call TRBJ2-3; TRBD1 is a possible D gene (5 bases). The germline V and J ends were trimmed by 6 bases and 0 bases, with 13 bases remaining between them. Germline V CDR1 and CDR2: MNHEY, SVGAGI. The CDR3 totals 15 residues. Here the CDR3 DNA reads TGTGCCAGCAGATCAACAGGCGTAAGCACAGATACGCAGTATTTT. Translation: CASRSTGVSTDTQYF.

The CDR3 is CASSLRQGVDTQYF. Written as DNA, the CDR3 is TGTGCCAGCAGCTTAAGACAGGGAGTAGATACGCAGTATTTT. The genes are TRBV7-3 and TRBJ2-3; TRBD1 aligns across 7 bases. Germline CDR1 and CDR2: SGHTA and FQGTGA. V dropped 1 base and J dropped 5; count of bases not matched to a gene: 3. CDR3 length: 14 residues.